This T cell receptor (beta chain) was captured in a study of Tregs in tolerant kidney transplant recipients. Overall study results and limits: Tregs expanded with activated donor B cells seemed most donor-specific. No direct test of biological reproducibility was done here.

Unstimulated Tregs (CD4+CD25+CD127-) and CD4+CD25- non-Tregs were sorted from PBMCs. CDR1 and CDR2 (germline): LNHDA, SQIVND (reference sequence). V was trimmed by 7 bases and J by 3 bases, leaving 13 bases between them. CDR3 size: 14 residues. Data came from immunoSEQ multiplex PCR; TCRdb stores just in-frame clones and leaves some out. The profile shows some 88,000 clones, 90% to 95% of them singletons. Note on this clone: Its specificity is unknown.

The receptor's source is a human donor in good health. This rearrangement joins TRBV19 to TRBJ1-5; D uncertain. What was sequenced was CD8+ T cells from blood. The CDR3 here is CASKAPYLNQPQHF. DNA of the CDR3: TGTGCCAGTAAGGCCCCATACCTCAATCAGCCCCAGCATTTT.